Shown below are 12 T cell receptor beta chains from a single sample sequenced in a study of blood T cell repertoires in COVID-19 (dated by TCRdb to about 2020). Receptors were amplified or captured by the immunoSEQ multiplex PCR assay. Not all clones reach the TCRdb copy of this immuneACCESS table, which keeps in-frame sequences only. Checked studies attribute under half of the gap to unresolved V genes and leave the rest unexplained. This sample holds about 180,000 clones; roughly 88% were observed only once. Jointly, the top ten make up approximately 16% of the sample. The specimen was PBMCs or T cells enriched from blood (not recorded which). These receptors all stem from a middle-aged man who had recovered from COVID-19.

DNA of the CDR3: TGTGCCAGCAGCTTAGGAAAAGGGACAGGCCTAATCTCTGGAAACACCATATATTTT. Amino acid sequence: CASSLGKGTGLISGNTIYF. V is TRBV11-2 and J is TRBJ1-3; TRBD1 aligns across 8 bases. The CDR3 runs 19 residues. The J segment lost 0 bases and the V segment lost 1 base, leaving 11 bases of the junction unmatched. Germline CDR1 SGHAT, CDR2 FQNNGV.

The chain links TRBV19 to TRBJ2-3, with 9 positions matching TRBD1. Per germline, CDR1 LNHDA and CDR2 SQIVND (reference sequence). V was clipped by 8 bases and J by 12 bases; unmatched bases: 9. The CDR3 sequence is 12 residues long. The CDR3 DNA sequence: TGTGCCAGTGCCGACAGGGGGTACGGTCAGTATTTT. Residues: CASADRGYGQYF. Looking up the rest from reference TRBV19 and TRBJ2-3 gives the full variable domain: DGGITQSPKYLFRKEGQNVTLSCEQNLNHDAMYWYRQDPGQGLRLIYYSQIVNDFQKGDIAEGYSVSREKKESFPLTVTSAQKNPTAFYLCASADRGYGQYFGPGTRLTVL.

This clone was recorded at least ten times. This CDR3 reads CASSLGSGFFTGELFF. The CDR3 nucleotides are TGTGCCAGCAGCCTAGGGTCGGGGTTCTTCACCGGGGAGCTGTTTTTT. V usage is TRBV7-9 and J usage is TRBJ2-2; perhaps TRBD2 as D (5 bases). The CDR3 consists of 16 residues. V lost 5 bases to trimming and J lost 4 bases, with 17 bases between them. Germline V gives CDR1 SEHNR, CDR2 FQNEAQ (reference sequence). The variable domain in full, with the rest retrieved from reference TRBV7-9 and TRBJ2-2, is DTGVSQNPRHKITKRGQNVTFRCDPISEHNRLYWYRQTLGQGPEFLTYFQNEAQLEKSRLLSDRFSAERPKGSFSTLEIQRTEQGDSAMYLCASSLGSGFFTGELFFGEGSRLTVL.

V gene TRBV6-6 combines with J gene TRBJ1-1; D is unclear. CDR3 length: 14 amino acids. Germline CDR1 and CDR2: MNHNY and SVGAGI (reference sequence). Trimming pared 0 bases from V and 1 base from J, leaving 6 bases between. CDR3 sequence (DNA): TGTGCCAGCAGTTACTCGAGTACGAACACTGAAGCTTTCTTT. It translates to CASSYSSTNTEAFF.

The CDR3 spells CASNVQGGANTEAFF. In DNA form, the CDR3 reads TGTGCCAGCAACGTCCAGGGGGGAGCGAACACTGAAGCTTTCTTT. The rearrangement joins TRBV6-5 to TRBJ1-1, with 7 bases matching TRBD1. V gave up 7 bases and J gave up 1 base; unmatched junction bases: 9. In germline, CDR1 is MNHEY, CDR2 SVGAGI. The CDR3 is 15 amino acids.

The rearrangement links TRBV27 to TRBJ2-6; D not certain. CDR3 length: 15 residues. Germline V gene data show CDR1 as MNHEY and CDR2 as SMNVEV (reference sequence). Trimming took off 2 bases at V and 0 bases at J, with 5 bases between the two ends. The CDR3 reads CASSLQDSGANVLTF. CDR3 in DNA: TGTGCCAGCAGTTTACAGGACTCTGGGGCCAACGTCCTGACTTTC. Using reference TRBV27 and TRBJ2-6 for the parts outside the CDR3, the full variable domain is EAQVTQNPRYLITVTGKKLTVTCSQNMNHEYMSWYRQDPGLGLRQIYYSMNVEVTDKGDVPEGYKVSRKEKRNFPLILESPSPNQTSLYFCASSLQDSGANVLTFGAGSRLTVL.

The V call is TRBV18, the J call TRBJ1-4; the match to TRBD1 covers 8 bases. V dropped 4 bases and J dropped 6; count of bases not matched to a gene: 7. The germline V gene has CDR1 KGHSH and CDR2 LQKENI. This CDR3 is 15 amino acids long. CDR3 coding DNA: TGTGCCAGCTCACTACACAGGGGGAAGGATGAAAAACTGTTTTTT. Translated, it gives CASSLHRGKDEKLFF.

J is TRBJ2-7 and V is TRBV20-1; a weak D match, TRBD2 (7 bases). The ends were cut back, 3 bases at V and 0 bases at J, with 12 bases in the middle. In germline, CDR1 is DFQATT, CDR2 SNEGSKA (reference sequence). CDR3 length: 14 amino acids. The CDR3 coding sequence is TGCAGTGCTAGTCCGGGGGGCCCCTCCTACGAGCAGTACTTC. This encodes CSASPGGPSYEQYF.

This chain joins TRBV5-6 and TRBJ1-1; D might be TRBD1 (5 bases). The CDR3 sequence is 16 residues long. Trimming removed 2 bases from V and 2 bases from J, with 16 bases in between. CDR1 and CDR2 from the germline V gene are SGHDT and YYEEEE. The CDR3 protein is CASSLGGALINTEAFF. The CDR3 nucleotides are TGTGCCAGCAGCTTAGGAGGGGCCCTCATTAACACTGAAGCTTTCTTT.

The rearrangement links TRBV30 to TRBJ2-7; TRBD1 is a possible D gene (6 bases). From germline, CDR1 is GTSNPN and CDR2 SVGIG (reference sequence). Trimming took 4 bases from V and 6 from J, leaving 16 bases between them. This CDR3 spans 13 amino acids. This CDR3 reads CAWNRDAPAEQYF. CDR3 coding DNA: TGTGCCTGGAACAGGGATGCCCCCGCCGAGCAGTACTTC.

The chain combines TRBV6-6 with TRBJ2-5; 8 positions agree with TRBD2. This CDR3 spans 15 amino acids. The germline gives CDR1 MNHNY, CDR2 SVGAGI (reference sequence). The V and J ends lost 4 bases and 5 bases, in that order; junction bases with no gene match: 9. The CDR3: CASSSPGGAGETQYF. As DNA, the CDR3 is TGTGCCAGCAGTTCCCCCGGGGGGGCGGGTGAGACCCAGTACTTC.

V usage is TRBV5-1 and J usage is TRBJ1-6, with D possibly TRBD1 on 6 matching bases. Germline-derived CDR1 and CDR2 are SGHRS and YFSETQ. This CDR3 region has 16 residues. The V and J ends lost 7 bases and 0 bases respectively, with 14 bases between them. DNA of the CDR3: TGCGCCAGCCGAACAGGGCAGAGCTCCTATAATTCACCCCTCCACTTT. Its protein product is CASRTGQSSYNSPLHF.